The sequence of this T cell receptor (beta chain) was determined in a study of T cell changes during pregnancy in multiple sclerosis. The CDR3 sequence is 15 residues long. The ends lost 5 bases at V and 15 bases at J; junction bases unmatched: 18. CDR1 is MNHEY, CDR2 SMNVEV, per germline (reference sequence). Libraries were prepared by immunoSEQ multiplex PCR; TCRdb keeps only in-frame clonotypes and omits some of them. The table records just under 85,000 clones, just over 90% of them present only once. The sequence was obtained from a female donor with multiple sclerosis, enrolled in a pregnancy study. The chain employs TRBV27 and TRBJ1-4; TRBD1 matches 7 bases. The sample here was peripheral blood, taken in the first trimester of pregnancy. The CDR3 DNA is TGTGCCAGCAGTCCGAGCTGGACAGGCAGTAGGCGTGTGTTTTTT. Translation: CASSPSWTGSRRVFF.